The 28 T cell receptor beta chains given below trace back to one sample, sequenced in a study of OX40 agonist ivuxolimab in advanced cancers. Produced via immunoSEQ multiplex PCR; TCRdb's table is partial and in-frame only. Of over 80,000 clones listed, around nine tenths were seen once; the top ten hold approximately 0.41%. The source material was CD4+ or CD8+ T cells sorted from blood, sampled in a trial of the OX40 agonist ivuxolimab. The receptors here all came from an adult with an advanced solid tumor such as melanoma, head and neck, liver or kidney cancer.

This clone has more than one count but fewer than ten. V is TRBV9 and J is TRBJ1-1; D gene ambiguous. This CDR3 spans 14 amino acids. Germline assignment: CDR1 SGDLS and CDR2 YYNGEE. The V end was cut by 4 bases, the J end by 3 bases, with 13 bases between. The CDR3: CASSRGLRDTEAFF. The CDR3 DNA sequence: TGTGCCAGCAGCCGTGGGCTTCGGGACACTGAAGCTTTCTTT.

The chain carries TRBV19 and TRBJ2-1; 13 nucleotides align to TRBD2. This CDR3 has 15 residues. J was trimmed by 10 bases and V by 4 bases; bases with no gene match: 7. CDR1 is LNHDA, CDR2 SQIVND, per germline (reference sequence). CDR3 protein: CASSKGLAGREEQFF. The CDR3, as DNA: TGTGCCAGTAGTAAGGGACTAGCGGGACGGGAAGAGCAGTTCTTC.

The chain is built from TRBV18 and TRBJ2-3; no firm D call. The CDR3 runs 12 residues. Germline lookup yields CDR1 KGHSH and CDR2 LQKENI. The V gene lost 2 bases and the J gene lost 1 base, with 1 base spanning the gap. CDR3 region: CASSPGTDTQYF. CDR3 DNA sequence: TGTGCCAGCTCACCAGGCACAGATACGCAGTATTTT.

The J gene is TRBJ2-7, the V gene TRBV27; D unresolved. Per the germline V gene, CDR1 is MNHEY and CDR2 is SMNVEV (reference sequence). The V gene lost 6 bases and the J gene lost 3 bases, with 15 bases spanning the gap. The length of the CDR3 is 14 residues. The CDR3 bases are TGTGCCAGCAGCCTTGGCGCCATGGGCTACGAGCAGTACTTC. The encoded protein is CASSLGAMGYEQYF.

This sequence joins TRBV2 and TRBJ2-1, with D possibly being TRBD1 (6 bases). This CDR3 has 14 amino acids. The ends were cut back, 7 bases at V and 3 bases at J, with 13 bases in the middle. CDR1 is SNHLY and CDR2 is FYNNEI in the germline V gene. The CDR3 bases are TGTGCCAGCAAGACCGGGACAAGCTACAATGAGCAGTTCTTC. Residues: CASKTGTSYNEQFF. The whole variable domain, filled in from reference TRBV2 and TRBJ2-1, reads EPEVTQTPSHQVTQMGQEVILRCVPISNHLYFYWYRQILGQKVEFLVSFYNNEISEKSEIFDDQFSVERPDGSNFTLKIRSTKLEDSAMYFCASKTGTSYNEQFFGPGTRLTVL.

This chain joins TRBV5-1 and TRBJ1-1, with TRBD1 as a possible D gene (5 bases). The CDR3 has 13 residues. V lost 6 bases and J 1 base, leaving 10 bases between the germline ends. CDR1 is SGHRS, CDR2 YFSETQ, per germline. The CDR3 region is CASKRGPNTEAFF. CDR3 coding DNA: TGCGCCAGCAAGAGGGGCCCGAACACTGAAGCTTTCTTT. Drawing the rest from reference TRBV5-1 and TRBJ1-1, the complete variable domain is KAGVTQTPRYLIKTRGQQVTLSCSPISGHRSVSWYQQTPGQGLQFLFEYFSETQRNKGNFPGRFSGRQFSNSRSEMNVSTLELGDSALYLCASKRGPNTEAFFGQGTRLTVV.

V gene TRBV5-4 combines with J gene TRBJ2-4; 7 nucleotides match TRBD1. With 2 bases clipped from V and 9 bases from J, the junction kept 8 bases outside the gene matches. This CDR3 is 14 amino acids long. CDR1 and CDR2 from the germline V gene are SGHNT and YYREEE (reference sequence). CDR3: CASSLPQGPGIQYF. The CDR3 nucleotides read TGTGCCAGCAGCTTACCACAGGGGCCGGGCATTCAGTACTTC.

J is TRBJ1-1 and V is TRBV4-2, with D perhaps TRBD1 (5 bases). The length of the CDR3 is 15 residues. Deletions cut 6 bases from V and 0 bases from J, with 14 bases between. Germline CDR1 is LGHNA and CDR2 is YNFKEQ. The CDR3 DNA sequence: TGTGCCAGCAGTCCCCGAAAGGGGTTGAACACTGAAGCTTTCTTT. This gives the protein CASSPRKGLNTEAFF.

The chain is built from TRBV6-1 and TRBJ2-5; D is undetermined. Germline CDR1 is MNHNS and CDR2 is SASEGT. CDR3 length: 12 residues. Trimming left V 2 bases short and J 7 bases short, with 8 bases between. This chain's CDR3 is CASSENMRTQYF. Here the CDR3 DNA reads TGTGCCAGCAGTGAAAATATGCGGACCCAGTACTTC.

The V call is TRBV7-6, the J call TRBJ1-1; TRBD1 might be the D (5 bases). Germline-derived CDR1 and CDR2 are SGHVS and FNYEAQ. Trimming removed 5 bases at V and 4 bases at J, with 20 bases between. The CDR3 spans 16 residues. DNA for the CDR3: TGTGCCAGCAGCAGGGAGGGGTCCCCTGTGGCCACTGAAGCTTTCTTT. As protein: CASSREGSPVATEAFF.

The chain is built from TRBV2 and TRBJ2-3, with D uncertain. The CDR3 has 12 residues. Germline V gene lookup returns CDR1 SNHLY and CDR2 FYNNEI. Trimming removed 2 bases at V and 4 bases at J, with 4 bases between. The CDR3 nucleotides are TGTGCCAGCAGTGAATCCTCAGATACGCAGTATTTT. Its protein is CASSESSDTQYF.

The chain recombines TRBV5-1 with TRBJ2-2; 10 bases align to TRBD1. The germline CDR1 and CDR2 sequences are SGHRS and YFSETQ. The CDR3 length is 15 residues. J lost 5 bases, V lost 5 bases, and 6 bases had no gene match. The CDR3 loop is CASRVGTGETGELFF. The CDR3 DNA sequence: TGCGCCAGCAGGGTCGGGACAGGGGAAACCGGGGAGCTGTTTTTT.

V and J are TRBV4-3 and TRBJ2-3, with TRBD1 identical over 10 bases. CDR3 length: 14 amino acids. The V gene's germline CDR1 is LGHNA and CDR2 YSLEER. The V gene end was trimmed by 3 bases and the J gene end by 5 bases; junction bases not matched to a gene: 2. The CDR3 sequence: CASSQDRGIDTQYF. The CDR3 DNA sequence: TGCGCCAGCAGCCAGGACAGGGGGATAGATACGCAGTATTTT.

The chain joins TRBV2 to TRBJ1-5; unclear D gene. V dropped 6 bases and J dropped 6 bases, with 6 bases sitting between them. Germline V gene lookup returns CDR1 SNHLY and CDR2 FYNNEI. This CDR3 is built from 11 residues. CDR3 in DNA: TGTGCCAGCAGATACGGTCAGCCCCAGCATTTT. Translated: CASRYGQPQHF.

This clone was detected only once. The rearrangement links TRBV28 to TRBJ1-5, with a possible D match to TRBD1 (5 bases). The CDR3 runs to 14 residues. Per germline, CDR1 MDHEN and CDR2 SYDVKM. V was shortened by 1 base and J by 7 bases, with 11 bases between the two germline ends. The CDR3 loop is CASSLFGGWQPQHF. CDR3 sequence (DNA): TGTGCCAGCAGTTTATTTGGGGGGTGGCAGCCCCAGCATTTT.

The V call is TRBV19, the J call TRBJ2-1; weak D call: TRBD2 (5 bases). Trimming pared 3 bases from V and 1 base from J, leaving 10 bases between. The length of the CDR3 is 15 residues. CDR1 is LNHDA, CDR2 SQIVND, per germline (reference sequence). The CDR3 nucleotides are TGTGCCAGTAGTATTGAGGGAGTATCCTACAATGAGCAGTTCTTC. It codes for CASSIEGVSYNEQFF.

CDR3 residues: CASSQEGFYDTQYF. In nucleotides, the CDR3 is TGTGCCAGCAGCCAAGAAGGCTTCTATGATACGCAGTATTTT. This chain connects TRBV4-2 to TRBJ2-3; D is ambiguous. The CDR3 covers 14 residues. From germline, CDR1 is LGHNA and CDR2 YNFKEQ. Trimming stripped 0 bases from V and 6 bases from J, with 10 bases between.

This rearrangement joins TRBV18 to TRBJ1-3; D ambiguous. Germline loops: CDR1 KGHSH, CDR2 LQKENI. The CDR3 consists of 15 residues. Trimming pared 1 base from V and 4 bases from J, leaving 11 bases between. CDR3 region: CASSPQKKAGNTIYF. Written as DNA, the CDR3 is TGTGCCAGCTCACCACAGAAAAAAGCGGGAAACACCATATATTTT. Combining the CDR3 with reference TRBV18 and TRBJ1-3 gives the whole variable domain NAGVMQNPRHLVRRRGQEARLRCSPMKGHSHVYWYRQLPEEGLKFMVYLQKENIIDESGMPKERFSAEFPKEGPSILRIQQVVRGDSAAYFCASSPQKKAGNTIYFGEGSWLTVV.

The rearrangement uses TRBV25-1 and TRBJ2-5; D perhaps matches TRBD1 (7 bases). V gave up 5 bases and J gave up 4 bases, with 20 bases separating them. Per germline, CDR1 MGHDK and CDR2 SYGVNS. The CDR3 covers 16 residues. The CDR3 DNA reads TGTGCCAGCAGTCCACCCCCCGGGCAGGGGGGAGAGACCCAGTACTTC. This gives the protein CASSPPPGQGGETQYF.

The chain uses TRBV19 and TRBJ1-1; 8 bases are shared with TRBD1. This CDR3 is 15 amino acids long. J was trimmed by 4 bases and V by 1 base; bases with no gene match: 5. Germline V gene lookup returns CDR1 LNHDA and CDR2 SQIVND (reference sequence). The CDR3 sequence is CASSIAGTGATEAFF. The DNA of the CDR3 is TGTGCCAGTAGTATAGCTGGGACAGGCGCCACTGAAGCTTTCTTT.

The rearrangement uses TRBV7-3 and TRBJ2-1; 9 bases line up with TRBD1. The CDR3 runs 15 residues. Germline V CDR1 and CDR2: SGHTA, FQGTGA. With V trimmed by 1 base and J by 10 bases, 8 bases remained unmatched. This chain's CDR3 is CASSLMTGGAWEQFF. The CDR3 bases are TGTGCCAGCAGCTTAATGACAGGGGGTGCGTGGGAGCAGTTCTTC.

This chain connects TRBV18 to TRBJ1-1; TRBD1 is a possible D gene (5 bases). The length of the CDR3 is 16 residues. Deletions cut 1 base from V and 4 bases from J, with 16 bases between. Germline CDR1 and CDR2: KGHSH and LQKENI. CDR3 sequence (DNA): TGTGCCAGCTCACCACAGGGGTCAGGGTCCGTCACTGAAGCTTTCTTT. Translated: CASSPQGSGSVTEAFF.

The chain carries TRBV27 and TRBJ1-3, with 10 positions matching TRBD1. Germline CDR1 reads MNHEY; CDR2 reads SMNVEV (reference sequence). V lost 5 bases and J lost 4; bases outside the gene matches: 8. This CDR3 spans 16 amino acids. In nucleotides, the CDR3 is TGTGCCAGCAGTACCCTCGGGACAGGGGTCGGAAACACCATATATTTT. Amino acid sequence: CASSTLGTGVGNTIYF.

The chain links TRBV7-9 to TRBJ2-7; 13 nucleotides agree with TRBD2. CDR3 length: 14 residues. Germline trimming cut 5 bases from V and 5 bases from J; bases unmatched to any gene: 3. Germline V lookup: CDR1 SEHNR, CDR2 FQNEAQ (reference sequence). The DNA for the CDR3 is TGTGCCAGCAGCCCGGGACTAGCGGGAAACGAGCAGTACTTC. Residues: CASSPGLAGNEQYF. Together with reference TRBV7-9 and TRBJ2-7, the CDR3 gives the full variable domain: DTGVSQNPRHKITKRGQNVTFRCDPISEHNRLYWYRQTLGQGPEFLTYFQNEAQLEKSRLLSDRFSAERPKGSFSTLEIQRTEQGDSAMYLCASSPGLAGNEQYFGPGTRLTVT.

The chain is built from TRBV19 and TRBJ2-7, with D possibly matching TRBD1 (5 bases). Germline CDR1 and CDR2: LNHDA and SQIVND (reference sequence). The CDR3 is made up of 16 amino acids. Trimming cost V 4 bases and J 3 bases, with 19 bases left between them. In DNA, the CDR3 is TGTGCCAGTAGTACGATATTGACAGTTTCGGTCTACGAGCAGTACTTC. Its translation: CASSTILTVSVYEQYF.

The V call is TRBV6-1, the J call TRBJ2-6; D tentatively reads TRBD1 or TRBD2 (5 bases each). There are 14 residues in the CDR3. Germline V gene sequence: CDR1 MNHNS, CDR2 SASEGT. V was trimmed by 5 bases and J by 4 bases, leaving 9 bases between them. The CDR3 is CASSRGVGANVLTF. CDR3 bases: TGTGCCAGCAGTCGGGGCGTCGGGGCCAACGTCCTGACTTTC.

The CDR3 coding sequence is TGTGCCAGCAGCCCCAATTCGGGGGCCAGGGCAGATACGCAGTATTTT. This translates into CASSPNSGARADTQYF. The chain employs TRBV7-9 and TRBJ2-3; D might be TRBD1 or TRBD2, each matching 6 bases. Germline V gene data show CDR1 as SEHNR and CDR2 as FQNEAQ (reference sequence). V was shortened by 5 bases and J by 4 bases, with 19 bases between the two germline ends. The CDR3 is 16 amino acids.

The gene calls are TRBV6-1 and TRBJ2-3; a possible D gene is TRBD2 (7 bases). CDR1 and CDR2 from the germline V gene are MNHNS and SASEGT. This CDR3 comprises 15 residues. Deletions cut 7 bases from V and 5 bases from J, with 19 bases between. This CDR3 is CASTPMGGAGDTQYF. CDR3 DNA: TGTGCCAGCACTCCGATGGGGGGGGCGGGAGATACGCAGTATTTT.